The 28 T cell receptor beta chains below all came from one sample that was sequenced in a study of follicular helper T cells after annual influenza vaccination. This sample's time point: 2015-2016 season, 7 days after influenza vaccination. Method: immunoSEQ multiplex PCR; TCRdb's copy keeps in-frame clones and lacks some. Of 5,000 to 7,500 clones listed, roughly 76% are singletons. Sequences were derived from CXCR5- memory CD4+ T cells sorted from blood, sampled 7 days after influenza vaccination. All receptors derive from an adult who received the influenza vaccine.

This clone was seen just once. For the CDR3, the DNA is TGTGCCAGCAGCCGGCCAGACCGCAGGGCCTACGAGCAGTACTTC. It encodes CASSRPDRRAYEQYF. V is TRBV4-2 and J is TRBJ2-7; tentatively, D is TRBD1 (5 bases). V lost 4 bases, J lost 2 bases, and 15 bases lay in between. Germline V lookup: CDR1 LGHNA, CDR2 YNFKEQ. This CDR3 has 15 amino acids.

The V call is TRBV23-1, the J call TRBJ2-6; no reliable D call. TRBV23-1 counts as an open reading frame of uncertain function. V was trimmed by 0 bases and J by 0 bases, leaving 9 bases between them. The CDR3 runs 17 residues. The CDR3 loop reads CASSQSLSSSGANVLTF. The CDR3 region has the DNA TGCGCCAGCAGTCAATCGTTGAGTAGCTCTGGGGCCAACGTCCTGACTTTC.

The chain couples TRBV7-2 to TRBJ1-3, with a weak D call TRBD1 (5 bases). There are 16 residues in the CDR3. Germline lookup yields CDR1 SGHTA and CDR2 FQGNSA. The V gene lost 0 bases and the J gene lost 0 bases, with 9 bases spanning the gap. CDR3 nucleotides: TGTGCCAGCAGCTTAGCAGGGGCATTCTCTGGAAACACCATATATTTT. Amino acids: CASSLAGAFSGNTIYF.

The chain links TRBV2 to TRBJ2-3, with a possible D match to TRBD2 (6 bases). Trimming took 6 bases from V and 3 from J, leaving 16 bases between them. The germline V gene has CDR1 SNHLY and CDR2 FYNNEI. The CDR3 is made up of 15 amino acids. The DNA for the CDR3 is TGTGCCAGCAGACTCACTAGCCTGACAACAGATACGCAGTATTTT. Translated: CASRLTSLTTDTQYF.

The chain links TRBV7-9 to TRBJ1-5; D not certain. The CDR3 consists of 17 residues. Germline V gene sequence: CDR1 SEHNR, CDR2 FQNEAQ (reference sequence). Trimming took off 1 base at V and 4 bases at J, with 17 bases between the two ends. As DNA, the CDR3 is TGTGCCAGCAGCTTAGGCGATGGGATTCCCCGTAATCAGCCCCAGCATTTT. Translated: CASSLGDGIPRNQPQHF.

This chain uses TRBV6-5 with TRBJ1-3; no clear D gene. The CDR3 contains 14 residues. V gave up 6 bases and J gave up 7 bases, with 16 bases separating them. Germline CDR1 MNHEY, CDR2 SVGAGI. The CDR3 reads CASRERHDWNTIYF. The CDR3 DNA is TGTGCCAGCAGAGAAAGACATGATTGGAACACCATATATTTT.

In its sample, this clone was seen a few times. CDR3 nucleotide sequence: TGTGCCAGCAGCCCAAACTCCTACGAGCAGTACTTC. Its protein product is CASSPNSYEQYF. The gene calls are TRBV6-6 and TRBJ2-7; no clear D. Trimming stripped 6 bases from V and 0 bases from J, with 6 bases between. This CDR3 contains 12 residues. Per the germline V gene, CDR1 is MNHNY and CDR2 is SVGAGI (reference sequence).

The gene calls are TRBV7-9 and TRBJ2-5; D remains unclear. Germline V lookup: CDR1 SEHNR, CDR2 FQNEAQ (reference sequence). CDR3 length: 12 amino acids. Trimming removed 5 bases at V and 5 bases at J, with 9 bases between. As DNA, the CDR3 is TGTGCCAGCAGCCCAATGGGTGAGACCCAGTACTTC. Residues: CASSPMGETQYF.

A remark on this clone: Germline and junction disagree at one end, which may indicate a read error. The rearrangement uses TRBV5-6 and TRBJ2-3, with 11 bases that match TRBD1. The germline V gene encodes CDR1 SGHDT and CDR2 YYEEEE. This CDR3 has 16 residues. Here the CDR3 DNA reads TGTGCCAGCAGTTTGGAAGGACAGGGGGCATTTGTTACGCAGTATTTT. Amino acid sequence: CASSLEGQGAFVTQYF.

This sequence joins TRBV6-5 and TRBJ2-7; tentatively, D is TRBD2 (5 bases). Trimming took 7 bases from V and 3 from J, leaving 13 bases between them. The germline CDR1 and CDR2 sequences are MNHEY and SVGAGI. The CDR3 is 13 amino acids. The CDR3 is CASTDPEVYEQYF. CDR3 nucleotide sequence: TGTGCCAGCACCGACCCGGAGGTCTACGAGCAGTACTTC.

This clone has just a few counts. This rearrangement joins TRBV5-1 to TRBJ1-1, with D possibly matching TRBD1 (6 bases). Per germline, CDR1 SGHRS and CDR2 YFSETQ. This CDR3 is built from 16 residues. Trimming removed 8 bases at V and 3 bases at J, with 23 bases between. CDR3 sequence reads: CARMINSTGWDTEAFF. Here the CDR3 DNA reads TGCGCCAGAATGATAAACTCTACAGGGTGGGACACTGAAGCTTTCTTT.

This chain uses TRBV5-1 with TRBJ2-6; D is unresolved. V lost 6 bases to trimming and J lost 0 bases, with 7 bases between them. CDR1 is SGHRS, CDR2 YFSETQ, per germline. The CDR3 extends over 14 amino acids. CDR3 loop: CASKTASGANVLTF. The CDR3 coding sequence is TGCGCCAGCAAGACGGCCTCTGGGGCCAACGTCCTGACTTTC.

The chain is built from TRBV5-1 and TRBJ1-6; D is ambiguous. V lost 0 bases to trimming and J lost 4 bases, with 11 bases between them. The CDR3 consists of 16 residues. CDR1 and CDR2 (germline): SGHRS, YFSETQ. For the CDR3, the DNA is TGCGCCAGCAGCTTGGGTCAGCCTGCATATAATTCACCCCTCCACTTT. The encoded protein is CASSLGQPAYNSPLHF. The entire variable domain, with the rest obtained from reference TRBV5-1 and TRBJ1-6, is as follows: KAGVTQTPRYLIKTRGQQVTLSCSPISGHRSVSWYQQTPGQGLQFLFEYFSETQRNKGNFPGRFSGRQFSNSRSEMNVSTLELGDSALYLCASSLGQPAYNSPLHFGNGTRLTVT.

The chain joins TRBV6-5 to TRBJ1-1, with no clear D. V gave up 6 bases and J gave up 8 bases, with 16 bases separating them. The CDR3 has 13 residues. CDR1 MNHEY and CDR2 SVGAGI come from the germline V gene. The CDR3 protein is CASSYRAVFEAFF. Written as DNA, the CDR3 is TGTGCCAGCAGCTATAGGGCCGTTTTCGAAGCTTTCTTT.

The chain has TRBV29-1 and TRBJ2-2, with D hard to call. The CDR3 is 12 amino acids. V lost 3 bases and J lost 1, with 3 bases in between. Germline values: CDR1 SQVTM, CDR2 ANQGSEA. The CDR3 DNA reads TGCAGCGTTGAGGAGAACACCGGGGAGCTGTTTTTT. It is translated as CSVEENTGELFF.

Here the CDR3 reads CAISPGGTYEQYF. CDR3 nucleotide sequence: TGTGCCATCAGTCCCGGGGGGACCTACGAGCAGTACTTC. The chain combines TRBV10-3 with TRBJ2-7; 7 bases match TRBD2. Germline loops: CDR1 ENHRY, CDR2 SYGVKD. J lost 2 bases, V lost 5 bases, and 3 bases had no gene match. CDR3 length equals 13 residues.

This clone was recorded once. V is TRBV18 and J is TRBJ2-5; D gene uncertain. The CDR3 has 14 residues. CDR1 is KGHSH, CDR2 LQKENI, per germline. V lost 0 bases to trimming and J lost 2 bases, with 7 bases between them. The CDR3 coding sequence is TGTGCCAGCTCACCACCGCCCGGGCAAGAGACCCAGTACTTC. As protein: CASSPPPGQETQYF.

This chain uses TRBV4-1 with TRBJ1-2; no firm D call. V lost 1 base to trimming and J lost 2 bases, with 20 bases between them. In germline, CDR1 is MGHRA, CDR2 YSYEKL. The CDR3 spans 18 residues. CDR3 sequence (DNA): TGCGCCAGCAGCCAAGCCGGTCGACTCCGGCTGGGGAACTATGGCTACACCTTC. Its protein product is CASSQAGRLRLGNYGYTF.

The J gene is TRBJ2-7, the V gene TRBV6-6; 7 bases are shared with TRBD2. The V gene's germline CDR1 is MNHNY and CDR2 SVGAGI (reference sequence). The CDR3 spans 12 residues. V lost 2 bases, J lost 7 bases, and 2 bases stayed unmatched. CDR3 nucleotides: TGTGCCAGCAGTTACCCCGGGGGGGAGCAGTACTTC. Encoded protein: CASSYPGGEQYF.

This rearrangement joins TRBV7-2 to TRBJ2-1; possible D gene TRBD2, 6 bases. V lost 1 base, J lost 4 bases, and 11 bases lay in between. The CDR3 contains 15 residues. CDR1 is SGHTA and CDR2 is FQGNSA in the germline V gene. The CDR3, as DNA: TGTGCCAGCAGCTTAGACGAGGCGGGGTACAATGAGCAGTTCTTC. Translation: CASSLDEAGYNEQFF.

The rearrangement uses TRBV11-3 and TRBJ2-7; possibly TRBD1 for D (6 bases). This CDR3 has 12 residues. Germline loops: CDR1 SGHNT, CDR2 YENEEA. V was clipped by 5 bases and J by 6 bases, with 11 bases between them. The CDR3 coding sequence is TGTGCCAGCAGCCCAGGGGTTCGCGAGCAGTACTTC. This encodes CASSPGVREQYF.

The chain couples TRBV6-4 to TRBJ2-7, with 10 positions matching TRBD2. The germline V gene has CDR1 MRHNA and CDR2 SNTAGT. This CDR3 region has 18 residues. With 1 base clipped from V and 6 bases from J, the junction kept 15 bases outside the gene matches. The CDR3 sequence: CASSDLCSGGHQAPEQYF. In DNA, the CDR3 is TGTGCCAGCAGTGACTTATGTAGCGGGGGGCACCAGGCACCCGAGCAGTACTTC.

The CDR3 reads CASSQAIGQPQHF. DNA of the CDR3: TGCGCCAGCAGCCAAGCGATAGGTCAGCCCCAGCATTTT. The rearrangement joins TRBV4-3 to TRBJ1-5; D is unclear. The CDR3 sequence is 13 residues long. Germline values: CDR1 LGHNA, CDR2 YSLEER. Trimming removed 1 base at V and 6 bases at J, with 7 bases between.

The chain links TRBV28 to TRBJ1-1; 7 bases line up with TRBD1. Germline CDR1 is MDHEN and CDR2 is SYDVKM. V lost 4 bases to trimming and J lost 4 bases; unmatched junction nucleotides: 6. This CDR3 is 14 amino acids long. CDR3 region: CASSSGQAPTEAFF. The CDR3 region has the DNA TGTGCCAGCAGTTCTGGACAGGCCCCCACTGAAGCTTTCTTT.

This clone was observed a few times. The CDR3 loop reads CASSTRPDSPLHF. For the CDR3, the DNA is TGTGCCAGCAGCACCCGCCCCGATTCACCCCTCCACTTT. This chain links TRBV7-6 with TRBJ1-6; unclear D gene. Germline V gene lookup returns CDR1 SGHVS and CDR2 FNYEAQ. The CDR3 loop spans 13 amino acids. Deletions cut 5 bases from V and 8 bases from J, with 10 bases between. Looking up the rest from reference TRBV7-6 and TRBJ1-6 gives the full variable domain: GAGVSQSPRYKVTKRGQDVALRCDPISGHVSLYWYRQALGQGPEFLTYFNYEAQQDKSGLPNDRFSAERPEGSISTLTIQRTEQRDSAMYRCASSTRPDSPLHFGNGTRLTVT.

The V call is TRBV6-5, the J call TRBJ1-3; D unresolved. Germline V gives CDR1 MNHEY, CDR2 SVGAGI. This CDR3 comprises 16 residues. V gave up 4 bases and J gave up 0 bases, with 13 bases separating them. The CDR3 region has the DNA TGTGCCAGCAGTTCCCGGACGGCGAACTCTGGAAACACCATATATTTT. Encoded protein: CASSSRTANSGNTIYF.

This clone was counted between two and nine times. The rearrangement uses TRBV2 and TRBJ2-5; D may be TRBD2 (5 bases). The CDR3 covers 14 residues. The ends were cut back, 6 bases at V and 5 bases at J, with 16 bases in the middle. Germline V lookup: CDR1 SNHLY, CDR2 FYNNEI. The CDR3: CASSEETTSETQYF. The CDR3 nucleotides are TGTGCCAGCAGCGAGGAGACTACGTCGGAGACCCAGTACTTC.

The V gene is TRBV7-9, the J gene TRBJ2-2; D is tentatively TRBD1 or TRBD2 (5 bases each). The length of the CDR3 is 16 residues. Trimming stripped 2 bases from V and 1 base from J, with 11 bases between. Germline-derived CDR1 and CDR2 are SEHNR and FQNEAQ (reference sequence). CDR3: CASSLWAGRNTGELFF. Written as DNA, the CDR3 is TGTGCCAGCAGCTTATGGGCAGGGAGGAACACCGGGGAGCTGTTTTTT. The variable domain in full, with the rest retrieved from reference TRBV7-9 and TRBJ2-2, is DTGVSQNPRHKITKRGQNVTFRCDPISEHNRLYWYRQTLGQGPEFLTYFQNEAQLEKSRLLSDRFSAERPKGSFSTLEIQRTEQGDSAMYLCASSLWAGRNTGELFFGEGSRLTVL.